This is a list of T cell receptor beta chains from one sample in a study of human T cells and chemical hapten exposure. Each CDR3 protein is one row after TCRdb ran MiXCR on the RACE reads. The sample contains 370,000 or so distinct CDR3 sequences, nearly 5% of which appear only once. The material sequenced was whole blood, taken in connection with sensitization to the hapten diphenylcyclopropenone (DPC). Every receptor here comes from a woman between 45 and 65 years old with alopecia areata. Some clones in this sample may be carry-over from other donors' samples. Each CDR3 is given without its conserved first and last residue. A row's size may be missing; if present it is once, few, many or a size class.

few TRBV28 ASSLSGTSYEQY
few TRBV7-6 ASRPGLSGNTIY
many TRBV5-1 ASSRAGNTIY
many TRBV6-6 ASSYVGDEQF
many TRBV12-3/TRBV12-4 ASSLVQETQY
few TRBV7-9 ASSPEGTGHYEQY
NA TRBV24-1 ATSDRRDQPQH
many TRBV29-1 SVRQGIGYEQY
NA TRBV6-5 ASRPSTNTEAF
many TRBV5-1 ASSPGTGVDQPQH
many TRBV10-1 ASSDRGSSTDTQY
many TRBV9 ASSEAAVPGDSPLH
NA TRBV5-4 ASSKTSGGAYEQY
many TRBV7-2 ASSPTPGGRYTQY
many TRBV7-8 ASISAGSNQPQH
many TRBV3-1 ASSQSGPTTVEQF
NA TRBV7-6 ASSAGDVGNQPQH
NA TRBV20-1 SARDVTEVYGYT
many TRBV7-9 ASSSIQGGLEAF
many TRBV5-4 ASSPGLAGDEQY
many TRBV2 ASSQLVPEQY
NA TRBV11-2 ASSSWADPRTDAQY
few TRBV5-4 ASRLQTGVFTDTQY
many TRBV7-2 ASSLSTDSNQPQH
NA TRBV6-2/TRBV6-3 ASSRRLAGRAETQY
NA TRBV20-1 SARTIPGTGVTEAF
NA TRBV5-4 ASSSGTAKTGELF
many TRBV29-1 SVDPRNTGELF
NA TRBV5-1 ASSLYDSRNTEAF
many TRBV27 ASSLSGHQPQH
many TRBV6-1 ASSGTEGGSYGYT
few TRBV11-2 ASSSLVNTQY
few TRBV30 AWTGDPTEAF
many TRBV3-1 ASSQEAGAYYEQY
few TRBV2 ASSAAGANLSNQPQH
many TRBV6-5 ASSRRNNIAKNIQY
many TRBV29-1 SVEDVGGRY
many TRBV11-2 ASSSAGGNQPQH
NA TRBV6-5 ATAPFGRDTQY
few TRBV20-1 SAIAGPSTDTQY
many TRBV29-1 SVEVTVGQPQH
many TRBV3-1 ASSHSGGRQY
NA TRBV28 ASSIRQGSTQY
many TRBV29-1 SGGAANTEAF
many TRBV12-3/TRBV12-4 ASSDTGGNNEQF
NA TRBV28 ASSPPRGGHTDTQY
many TRBV19 ASSQTAYNEQF
few TRBV6-6 ASTGRSSNQPQH
many TRBV12-3/TRBV12-4 ASKLTGLTPALH
many TRBV27 ASSLLPGSYEQY
many TRBV3-1 ASSHVSRAEAF
NA TRBV5-4 ASSLDGTGPQPQH
many TRBV3-1 ASSQSGSEQF
few TRBV5-1 ASAGTSYNEQF
few TRBV19 ASSMGQVGGELF
NA TRBV25-1 ASSESGFFHGYT
NA TRBV6-1 ASSGQGAQGTEAF
few TRBV12-5 ASVSPGTPNT
many TRBV7-6 ASSLGGGPNQPQH
many TRBV20-1 SAPLASSSISYEQY